This is a list of T cell receptor beta chains from one sample in a study of long-term antiretroviral therapy in people with HIV. Here immunoSEQ multiplex PCR was the method, and the copy in TCRdb shows in-frame clones only, minus some. The table lists about 35,000 clones, approximately 85% of them singletons. Sequencing was performed on unsorted PBMCs, taken 2.2 years after starting antiretroviral therapy. These receptors were obtained from a young man with HIV. Both conserved end residues are part of each CDR3. The order of the fields is J gene, V gene, clone size, D gene, CDR3 length, CDR3 protein, CDR3 DNA. The D gene is left open where the match is weak. Part of the rows lack a size; the others show once, few, many or a class for expanded clones.

TRBJ1-1 | TRBV5-1 | . | . | 17 | CASSVQGPGGVNTEAFF | TGCGCCAGCAGCGTACAGGGACCCGGGGGTGTCAACACTGAAGCTTTCTTT
TRBJ2-1 | TRBV2 | . | . | 15 | CASSALGDSYNEQFF | TGTGCCAGCAGTGCGTTGGGAGATTCCTACAATGAGCAGTTCTTC
TRBJ1-2 | TRBV11-2 | . | . | 16 | CASTLGGGTLNYGYTF | TGTGCCAGCACCTTAGGGGGGGGGACGCTGAACTATGGCTACACCTTC
TRBJ1-2 | TRBV7-9 | . | TRBD1 | 15 | CASSYKTGANYGYTF | TGTGCCAGCAGCTACAAGACAGGGGCGAACTATGGCTACACCTTC
TRBJ2-3 | TRBV28 | . | TRBD2 | 16 | CASREGLAGATDTQYF | TGTGCCAGCAGGGAAGGGTTAGCGGGAGCGACAGATACGCAGTATTTT
TRBJ2-3 | TRBV6-4 | . | TRBD1 | 14 | CASSPGQEADTQYF | TGTGCCAGCAGTCCGGGACAGGAGGCGGATACGCAGTATTTT
TRBJ1-3 | TRBV5-1 | . | . | 16 | CASSLGQAFSGNTIYF | TGCGCCAGCAGCTTGGGACAGGCTTTCTCTGGAAACACCATATATTTT
TRBJ2-1 | TRBV19 | . | TRBD1 | 16 | CASSADRGLFSGEQFF | TGTGCCAGTAGTGCGGACAGGGGTCTTTTTTCGGGTGAGCAGTTCTTC
TRBJ2-1 | TRBV5-1 | . | TRBD1 | 15 | CASSSRTGAYNEQFF | TGCGCCAGCAGCTCGAGGACAGGGGCCTACAATGAGCAGTTCTTC
TRBJ1-2 | TRBV20-1 | . | . | 11 | CSARAPWGYTF | TGCAGTGCTAGAGCCCCTTGGGGCTACACCTTC
TRBJ1-1 | TRBV7-3 | . | TRBD1 | 13 | CASTNQGDTEAFF | TGTGCCAGCACAAACCAGGGGGACACTGAAGCTTTCTTT
TRBJ2-7 | TRBV5-1 | . | . | 14 | CASSWNPYGYEQYF | TGCGCCAGCAGCTGGAATCCGTACGGATACGAGCAGTACTTC
TRBJ1-1 | TRBV9 | . | . | 13 | CASSEGRGVKAFF | TGTGCCAGCAGCGAGGGGAGAGGGGTGAAAGCTTTCTTT
TRBJ1-4 | TRBV27 | . | . | 13 | CASSFGTLEKLFF | TGTGCCAGCAGTTTCGGGACACTTGAAAAACTGTTTTTT
TRBJ2-7 | TRBV11-2 | . | . | 13 | CASSLDGPYEQYF | TGTGCCAGCAGCTTAGATGGCCCCTACGAGCAGTACTTC
TRBJ1-5 | TRBV5-5 | few | . | 12 | CASSSGDQPQHF | TGTGCCAGCAGCTCTGGGGATCAGCCCCAGCATTTT
TRBJ1-1 | TRBV6-5 | . | . | 13 | CASRLKQNTEAFF | TGTGCCAGCAGGCTTAAGCAGAACACTGAAGCTTTCTTT
TRBJ2-7 | TRBV7-9 | few | . | 13 | CASSRQGSYEQYF | TGTGCCAGCAGCCGGCAGGGCTCGTACGAGCAGTACTTC
TRBJ1-5 | TRBV2 | . | TRBD1 | 15 | CASSDRATGGQPQHF | TGTGCCAGCAGTGACCGAGCGACAGGGGGTCAGCCCCAGCATTTT
TRBJ2-5 | TRBV7-9 | . | . | 12 | CASSLGEETQYF | TGTGCCAGCAGCTTAGGGGAGGAGACCCAGTACTTC
TRBJ1-4 | TRBV15 | . | TRBD1 | 16 | CATSREGTATNEKLFF | TGTGCCACCAGCAGAGAAGGGACAGCAACTAATGAAAAACTGTTTTTT
TRBJ2-1 | TRBV5-4 | . | . | 14 | CASSLGEDLGEQFF | TGTGCCAGCAGCTTGGGAGAGGATCTCGGTGAGCAGTTCTTC
TRBJ1-5 | TRBV4-1 | . | . | 16 | CASSQTGVAGNQPQHF | TGCGCCAGCAGCCAAACCGGAGTAGCTGGCAATCAGCCCCAGCATTTT
TRBJ1-2 | TRBV29-1 | . | . | 13 | CSVDSGGANGYTF | TGCAGCGTTGATTCCGGGGGGGCCAATGGCTACACCTTC
TRBJ2-1 | TRBV13 | . | TRBD2 | 15 | CASSSTSGSANEQFF | TGTGCCAGCAGTTCAACTAGCGGGAGTGCAAATGAGCAGTTCTTC
TRBJ2-3 | TRBV7-2 | . | . | 13 | CASSLSGKDTQYF | TGTGCCAGCAGCTTATCGGGGAAGGATACGCAGTATTTT
TRBJ2-7 | TRBV28 | . | TRBD1 | 14 | CASSYTGGSYEQYF | TGTGCCAGCAGTTACACAGGGGGTTCCTACGAGCAGTACTTC
TRBJ1-5 | TRBV29-1 | . | . | 13 | CSVGQAAEEPQHF | TGCAGCGTTGGACAGGCAGCAGAGGAGCCCCAGCATTTT
TRBJ2-6 | TRBV4-3 | . | . | 16 | CASSQDYGIGANVLTF | TGCGCCAGCAGCCAAGATTACGGTATCGGGGCCAACGTCCTGACTTTC
TRBJ2-5 | TRBV13 | . | . | 13 | CASSRTEEETQYF | TGTGCCAGCAGCCGGACGGAGGAAGAGACCCAGTACTTC
TRBJ1-6 | TRBV7-6 | . | . | 15 | CASSFGGAGDSPLHF | TGTGCCAGCAGCTTTGGCGGGGCCGGGGATTCACCCCTCCACTTT
TRBJ2-3 | TRBV19 | . | . | 13 | CASSPGSTDTQYF | TGTGCCAGTAGTCCAGGTAGCACAGATACGCAGTATTTT
TRBJ1-1 | TRBV30 | . | . | 15 | CAWSVGVAMNTEAFF | TGTGCCTGGAGTGTAGGGGTAGCCATGAACACTGAAGCTTTCTTT
TRBJ1-6 | TRBV11-2 | . | . | 14 | CASSWDGGRPALHF | TGTGCCAGCAGCTGGGACGGTGGCCGACCGGCCCTCCACTTT
TRBJ1-1 | TRBV9 | . | . | 12 | CASSATGSEAFF | TGTGCCAGCAGCGCCACAGGGTCTGAAGCTTTCTTT
TRBJ1-1 | TRBV2 | once | . | 12 | CASCNDGTEAFF | TGTGCCAGCTGCAACGACGGCACTGAAGCTTTCTTT
TRBJ1-1 | TRBV6-5 | . | . | 15 | CASSYGAILNTEAFF | TGTGCCAGCAGTTATGGAGCGATTTTGAACACTGAAGCTTTCTTT
TRBJ2-5 | TRBV19 | . | . | 16 | CASSSERGIAQETQYF | TGTGCCAGTAGCAGCGAGAGGGGGATTGCTCAAGAGACCCAGTACTTC
TRBJ1-5 | TRBV2 | . | TRBD1 | 17 | CASGKGQGVYSNQPQHF | TGTGCCAGTGGGAAGGGACAGGGGGTCTATAGCAATCAGCCCCAGCATTTT
TRBJ1-1 | TRBV9 | once | . | 13 | CASSVMGGTEAFF | TGTGCCAGCAGCGTAATGGGGGGCACTGAAGCTTTCTTT
TRBJ2-3 | TRBV9 | . | TRBD2 | 16 | CASSAPTSGSADTQYF | TGTGCCAGCAGCGCCCCGACTAGCGGGAGTGCAGATACGCAGTATTTT
TRBJ2-1 | TRBV10-3 | . | TRBD2 | 15 | CAISESGLDYNEQFF | TGTGCCATCAGTGAGTCAGGACTAGACTACAATGAGCAGTTCTTC
TRBJ2-7 | TRBV19 | . | . | 12 | CASSTSYGEQYF | TGTGCCAGTAGTACATCTTACGGGGAGCAGTACTTC
TRBJ1-1 | TRBV2 | . | . | 13 | CASSATGTTEAFF | TGTGCCAGCAGTGCAACAGGGACAACTGAAGCTTTCTTT
TRBJ2-7 | TRBV5-5 | . | TRBD1 | 14 | CASSWGQGSYEQYF | TGTGCCAGCAGCTGGGGACAGGGGTCCTACGAGCAGTACTTC
TRBJ1-1 | TRBV9 | . | . | 14 | CASSVMTEGTEAFF | TGTGCCAGCAGCGTAATGACCGAGGGGACTGAAGCTTTCTTT
TRBJ2-1 | TRBV10-3 | . | TRBD2 | 16 | CAISESNGGARNEQFF | TGTGCCATCAGTGAGTCAAACGGGGGGGCGCGGAATGAGCAGTTCTTC